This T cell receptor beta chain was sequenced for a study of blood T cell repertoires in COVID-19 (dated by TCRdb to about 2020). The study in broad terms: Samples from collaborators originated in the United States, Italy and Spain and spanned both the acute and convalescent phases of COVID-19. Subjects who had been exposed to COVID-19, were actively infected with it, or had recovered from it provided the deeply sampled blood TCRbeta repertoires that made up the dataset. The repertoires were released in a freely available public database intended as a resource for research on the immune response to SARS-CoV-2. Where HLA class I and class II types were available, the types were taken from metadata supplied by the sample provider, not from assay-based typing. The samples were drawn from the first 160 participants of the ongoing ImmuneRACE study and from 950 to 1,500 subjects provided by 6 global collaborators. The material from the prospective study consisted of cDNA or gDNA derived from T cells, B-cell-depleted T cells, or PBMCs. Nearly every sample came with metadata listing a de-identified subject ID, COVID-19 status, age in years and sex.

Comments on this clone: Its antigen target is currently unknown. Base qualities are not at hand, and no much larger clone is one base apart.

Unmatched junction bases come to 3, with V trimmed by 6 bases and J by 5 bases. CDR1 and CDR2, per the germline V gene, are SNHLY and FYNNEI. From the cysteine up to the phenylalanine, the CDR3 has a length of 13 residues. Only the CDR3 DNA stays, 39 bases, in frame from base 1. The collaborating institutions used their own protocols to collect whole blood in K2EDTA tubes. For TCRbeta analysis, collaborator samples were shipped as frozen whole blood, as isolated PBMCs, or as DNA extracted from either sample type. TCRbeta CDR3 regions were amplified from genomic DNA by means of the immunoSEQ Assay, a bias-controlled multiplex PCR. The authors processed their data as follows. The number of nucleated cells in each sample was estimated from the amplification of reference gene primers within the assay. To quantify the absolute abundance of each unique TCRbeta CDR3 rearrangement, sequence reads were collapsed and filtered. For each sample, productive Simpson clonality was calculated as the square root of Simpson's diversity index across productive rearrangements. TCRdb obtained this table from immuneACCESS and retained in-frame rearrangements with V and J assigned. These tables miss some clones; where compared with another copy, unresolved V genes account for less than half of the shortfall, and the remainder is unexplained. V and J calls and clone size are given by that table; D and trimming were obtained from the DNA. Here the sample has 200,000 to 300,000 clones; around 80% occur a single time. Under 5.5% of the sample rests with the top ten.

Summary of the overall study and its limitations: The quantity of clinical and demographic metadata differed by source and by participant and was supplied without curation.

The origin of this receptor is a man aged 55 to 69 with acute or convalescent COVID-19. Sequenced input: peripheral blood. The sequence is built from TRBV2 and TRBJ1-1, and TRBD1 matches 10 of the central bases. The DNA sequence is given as TGTGCCAGCAGGGGGACAGGGGATACTGAAGCTTTCTTT. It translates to CASRGTGDTEAFF.